This T cell receptor beta chain was retrieved from a study of T cells after yellow fever vaccination. A few counts support this clonotype. Its cognate antigen is unknown. Whole-study results and caveats: Re-detected after boosting: most primary clones, more than 95% of CD4 and about 85% of CD8.

A single record per CDR3 protein comes from TCRdb applying MiXCR to the 5' RACE reads. The sample shows under 100,000 distinct CDR3 sequences, around 5.5% of them seen only once. The receptor's source is a man between 18 and 29 years old who received the YFV17D yellow fever vaccine. The specimen comprised CD8+ T cells sorted from PBMCs, sampled 10 days after the yellow fever booster vaccination.

CDR3 coding DNA: TGCGCCAGCAGGGATCTAGCGGGGACCACGGATACGCAGTATTTT. Residues: CASRDLAGTTDTQYF. The chain uses TRBV10-2 and TRBJ2-3; 9 bases align to TRBD2. The CDR3 consists of 15 residues. Germline loops: CDR1 WSHSY, CDR2 SAAADI. Trimming removed 6 bases from V and 6 bases from J; junction bases left unmatched: 10.